The source of this T cell receptor beta chain is a study of cytomegalovirus exposure and HLA in healthy donors. Worth noting for this clone: Its matching antigen is unknown.

60 Vbeta and 13 Jbeta primers were used in PCR. The assay was immunoSEQ multiplex PCR, and TCRdb's table has in-frame clones only and misses some. The sample holds roughly 250,000 clones; about 80% are singletons and the top ten take about 0.28%. The CDR3 has 12 amino acids. The germline gives CDR1 SGHDN, CDR2 FVKESK. Trimming left V 1 base short and J 7 bases short, with 7 bases between. Study-level points and caveats: On later analysis, the bulk of CMV-associated TCR beta chains appeared to be HLA-restricted.

The chain links TRBV14 to TRBJ1-1; D remains unclear. Material for sequencing was PBMCs. This receptor was obtained from a girl under 10 years old in good health and CMV-seronegative. The CDR3 bases are TGTGCCAGCAGCCAAGTGGGCGTTGAAGCTTTCTTT. It is translated as CASSQVGVEAFF. Using reference TRBV14 and TRBJ1-1 for the parts outside the CDR3, the full variable domain is EAGVTQFPSHSVIEKGQTVTLRCDPISGHDNLYWYRRVMGKEIKFLLHFVKESKQDESGMPNNRFLAERTGGTYSTLKVQPAELEDSGVYFCASSQVGVEAFFGQGTRLTVV.